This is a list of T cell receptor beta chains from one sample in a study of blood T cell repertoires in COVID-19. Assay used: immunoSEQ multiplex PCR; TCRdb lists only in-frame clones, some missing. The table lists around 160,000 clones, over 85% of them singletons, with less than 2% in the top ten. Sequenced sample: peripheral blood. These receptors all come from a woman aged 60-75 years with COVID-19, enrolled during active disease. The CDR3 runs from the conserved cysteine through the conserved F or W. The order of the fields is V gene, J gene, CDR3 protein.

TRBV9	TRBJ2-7	CASSAGGGRTPYEQYF
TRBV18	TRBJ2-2	CASSPARVTGELFF
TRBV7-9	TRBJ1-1	CASSHRVGEAFF
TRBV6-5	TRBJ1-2	CASSTQGWGYTF
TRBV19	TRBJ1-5	CASSMFRGSQPQHF
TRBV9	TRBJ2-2	CASSVAGVAGELFF
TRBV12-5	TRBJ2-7	CASGSNRLAGAVYEQYF
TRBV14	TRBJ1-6	CASSQGRVYNSPLHF
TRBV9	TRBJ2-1	CASSPFSGGMANEQFF
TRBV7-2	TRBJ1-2	CASRLRGGAPGYTF